These T cell receptor beta chains were read from a single sample in a study of blood T cell repertoires in COVID-19. The assay was immunoSEQ multiplex PCR, and TCRdb's table has in-frame clones only and misses some. The sample consists of about 82,000 clones, roughly 78% of them appearing once. Sequences were obtained from peripheral blood. These receptors were collected from a man between 45 and 60 years old with active or convalescent COVID-19. Both conserved end residues are part of each CDR3. A D gene is named only where the DNA matches it firmly. The size entry is marked missing in some rows and otherwise reads once, few, many or a size class.

D,V,J,size,DNA,CDR3
-,TRBV5-4,TRBJ1-3,-,TGTGCCAGCAGCTTCGGGGGACCCAACTCTGGAAACACCATATATTTT,CASSFGGPNSGNTIYF
-,TRBV5-1,TRBJ2-3,-,TGCGCCAGCAGCTTGGTAGGGGCGGTGGTCACAGATACGCAGTATTTT,CASSLVGAVVTDTQYF
-,TRBV3-1/TRBV3-2,TRBJ2-4,few,TGTGCCAGCAGCCAAGCAATTAGACTCTACTTC,CASSQAIRLYF
-,TRBV5-1,TRBJ2-5,once,TGCGCCAGCAGCTTGTCAGGGCGCGAGGAGACCCAGTACTTC,CASSLSGREETQYF
-,TRBV9,TRBJ2-2,-,TGTGCCAGCAGCGAGTGGGGGGCCGGGGAGCTGTTTTTT,CASSEWGAGELFF
-,TRBV28,TRBJ1-3,once,TGTGCCATCTTACAGGCCGGTGGAAACACCATATATTTT,CAILQAGGNTIYF
TRBD1,TRBV2,TRBJ1-5,-,TGTGCCAGCAGGGTAACAGGGGATCAGCCCCAGCATTTT,CASRVTGDQPQHF
-,TRBV2,TRBJ1-1,-,TGTGCCAGCAGTGTTGGCCCACTGAACACTGAAGCTTTCTTT,CASSVGPLNTEAFF
-,TRBV19,TRBJ1-5,-,TGTGCCAGTAGTCAGAGGGATTCGAGCAATCAGCCCCAGCATTTT,CASSQRDSSNQPQHF
-,TRBV7-2,TRBJ2-4,-,TGTGCCAGCAGCTCGACCCGACAGACTCCTTTAGCCAAAAACATTCAGTACTTC,CASSSTRQTPLAKNIQYF
-,TRBV7-9,TRBJ2-1,few,TGTGCCAGCAGCTCGCAGGGTCATTCCCCTCACAATGAGCAGTTCTTC,CASSSQGHSPHNEQFF
-,TRBV10-2,TRBJ2-1,-,TGCGCCAGCATCTCCCTCGAGGGGGCCTACAATGAGCAGTTCTTC,CASISLEGAYNEQFF
TRBD1,TRBV3-1/TRBV3-2,TRBJ1-4,-,TGTGCCAGCACCTTCGACAGGGGCGGTGAAAAACTGTTTTTT,CASTFDRGGEKLFF
-,TRBV5-1,TRBJ1-6,-,TGCGCCAGCAGCGGGGGGAGCTCCTATAATTCACCCCTCCACTTT,CASSGGSSYNSPLHF
-,TRBV3-1/TRBV3-2,TRBJ1-2,once,TGTGCCAGCAGCCAAGATGGTCCAGGGGTATCTGGCTACACCTTC,CASSQDGPGVSGYTF
-,TRBV4-1,TRBJ2-3,-,TGCGCCAGCAGCCAAGATCGAGGGTCCCGGGCAGATACGCAGTATTTT,CASSQDRGSRADTQYF
TRBD1,TRBV9,TRBJ2-2,-,TGTGCCAGCAGCGTGATGAGACAGGGGGAGAACACCGGGGAGCTGTTTTTT,CASSVMRQGENTGELFF
TRBD1,TRBV19,TRBJ1-6,-,TGTGCCAGTAGTATAGCCGCGGGACAGGTCATGTCACCCCTCCACTTT,CASSIAAGQVMSPLHF
TRBD2,TRBV11-3,TRBJ2-3,-,TGTGCCAGCAGCTTGAAAACGACTAGCGCCGTGCGTGATACGCAGTATTTT,CASSLKTTSAVRDTQYF
TRBD1,TRBV30,TRBJ1-5,-,TGTGCCTGGAGTTCCGGGACAGGTTATCAGCCCCAGCATTTT,CAWSSGTGYQPQHF
TRBD2,TRBV5-1,TRBJ2-5,-,TGCGCCAGCAGCTTGGGCACCGGGACTAGCGGACAAGAGACCCAGTACTTC,CASSLGTGTSGQETQYF
-,TRBV3-1/TRBV3-2,TRBJ1-1,-,TGTGCCAGCACCCGGGGCGGGGCGAACACTGAAGCTTTCTTT,CASTRGGANTEAFF
TRBD1,TRBV19,TRBJ1-5,few,TGTGCCAGTAGTGGGACAGGGCTGAATATGGGCAATCAGCCCCAGCATTTT,CASSGTGLNMGNQPQHF
-,TRBV11-3,TRBJ2-5,-,TGTGCCAGCAGCTTTTCTAGCGCAGAGACCCAGTACTTC,CASSFSSAETQYF
TRBD1,TRBV5-8,TRBJ1-1,-,TGTGCCAGCAGCCCAACCAGGGGGATTACTGAAGCTTTCTTT,CASSPTRGITEAFF
-,TRBV10-2,TRBJ1-2,-,TGCGCCAGCGCCCCCCCGGAGTACTATGGCTACACCTTC,CASAPPEYYGYTF
-,TRBV28,TRBJ1-2,-,TGTGCCAGCAGATCCGGAGAAACAGGGTTCCATGGCTACACCTTC,CASRSGETGFHGYTF
TRBD2,TRBV9,TRBJ2-2,-,TGTGCCAGCAGCGCGGGACTAGCGGGGGGGCTCCCCGGGGAGCTGTTTTTT,CASSAGLAGGLPGELFF
-,TRBV5-1,TRBJ1-1,-,TGCGCCAGCAGCCTGGAACAGGCGCCGAACACTGAAGCTTTCTTT,CASSLEQAPNTEAFF
TRBD1,TRBV27,TRBJ1-4,-,TGTGCCAGCAGCCGACAGGGGAATGAAAAACTGTTTTTT,CASSRQGNEKLFF
-,TRBV9,TRBJ1-3,-,TGTGCCAGCAGCGTAGCTCCGACCGGGACAGGAAACACCATATATTTT,CASSVAPTGTGNTIYF
TRBD2,TRBV28,TRBJ2-3,-,TGTGCCAGCAGTTCTAACGGGGCGGGGGGGAGCACAGATACGCAGTATTTT,CASSSNGAGGSTDTQYF
-,TRBV28,TRBJ2-3,-,TGTGCCAGCAGTTTATCCGGACTAACGGAAGATACGCAGTATTTT,CASSLSGLTEDTQYF
TRBD2,TRBV14,TRBJ2-5,-,TGTGCCAGCAGCCAAGGACTAGCGGTTCAAGAGACCCAGTACTTC,CASSQGLAVQETQYF
TRBD2,TRBV9,TRBJ2-5,-,TGTGCCAGCAGCGTCGGGCTAGCGGTGGGAAAGACCCAGTACTTC,CASSVGLAVGKTQYF
TRBD1,TRBV3-1/TRBV3-2,TRBJ1-6,-,TGTGCCAGCAGCCGCCTAGGACAGGGGTTTTCACCCCTCCACTTT,CASSRLGQGFSPLHF
-,TRBV19,TRBJ1-2,-,TGTGCCAGTAGTATAGGTCCAGTCTATGGCTACACCTTC,CASSIGPVYGYTF
-,TRBV12-3/TRBV12-4,TRBJ2-7,once,TGTGCCAGCAGTTTAGACAGGGAATACGAGCAGTACTTC,CASSLDREYEQYF
-,TRBV11-2,TRBJ1-1,-,TGTGCCAGCAGCTTCCGTGGGGCCCCTGAAGCTTTCTTT,CASSFRGAPEAFF
-,TRBV2,TRBJ1-2,-,TGTGCCAGCAGTGAAACTCGGGGGGACTATGGCTACACCTTC,CASSETRGDYGYTF
-,TRBV4-3,TRBJ2-2,-,TGCGCCAGCAGCCAAGGGGCCAGGGTGGCCGGGGAGCTGTTTTTT,CASSQGARVAGELFF
TRBD2,TRBV14,TRBJ2-5,-,TGTGCCAGCAGCCAAGATCAAGCTAGCGGGGCTGAAGAGACCCAGTACTTC,CASSQDQASGAEETQYF
-,TRBV2,TRBJ1-6,-,TGTGCCAGCAGGGACAGAAGCTCCTATAATTCACCCCTCCACTTT,CASRDRSSYNSPLHF
-,TRBV27,TRBJ1-3,-,TGTGCCAGCAGTTTAAACGGGATCTCTGGAAACACCATATATTTT,CASSLNGISGNTIYF
-,TRBV4-2,TRBJ1-2,-,TGTGCCAGCAGCCAAGGGCAGGGGTTGAACTATGGCTACACCTTC,CASSQGQGLNYGYTF
-,TRBV28,TRBJ2-7,-,TGTGCCGCAGGACAGAGGCGCATCGGGGCAGGGGCATACGAGCAGTACTTC,CAAGQRRIGAGAYEQYF
TRBD1,TRBV11-3,TRBJ1-1,-,TGTGCCAGCAGCTTAGGTTCCTCGACAGGGCACACTGAAGCTTTCTTT,CASSLGSSTGHTEAFF
TRBD2,TRBV5-8,TRBJ2-5,few,TGTGCCAGCAACACCCTGGGAGGGGAAGAACAAGAGACCCAGTACTTC,CASNTLGGEEQETQYF